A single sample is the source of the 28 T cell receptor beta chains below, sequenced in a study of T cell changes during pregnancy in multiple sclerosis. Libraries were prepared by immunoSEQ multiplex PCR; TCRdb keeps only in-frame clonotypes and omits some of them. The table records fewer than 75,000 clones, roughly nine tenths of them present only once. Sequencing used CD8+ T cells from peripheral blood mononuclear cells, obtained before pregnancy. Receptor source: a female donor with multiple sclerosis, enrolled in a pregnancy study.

For the CDR3, the DNA is TGTGCCAGCAGCTTAAGCCTAGCCGCCGGGGAGCTGTTTTTT. Protein sequence: CASSLSLAAGELFF. The chain carries TRBV7-9 and TRBJ2-2; the D gene is possibly TRBD2 (5 bases). The CDR3 is 14 residues long. In germline, CDR1 is SEHNR, CDR2 FQNEAQ (reference sequence). The V end lost 2 bases, the J end lost 6 bases, and 10 bases lay between the germline ends.

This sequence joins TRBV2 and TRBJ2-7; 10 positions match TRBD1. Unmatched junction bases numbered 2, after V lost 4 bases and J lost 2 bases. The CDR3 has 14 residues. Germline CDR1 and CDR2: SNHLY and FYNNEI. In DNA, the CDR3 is TGTGCCAGCAGTGGACAGGGGGCGCCCTACGAGCAGTACTTC. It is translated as CASSGQGAPYEQYF.

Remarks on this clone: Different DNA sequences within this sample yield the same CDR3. The CDR3 reads CASSVGDSSYEQYF. The CDR3 coding sequence is TGTGCCAGCAGCGTAGGTGACAGTTCCTACGAGCAGTACTTC. J is TRBJ2-7 and V is TRBV9, with D possibly being TRBD1 (5 bases). This CDR3 is 14 amino acids long. CDR1 and CDR2 from the germline V gene are SGDLS and YYNGEE. V was trimmed by 0 bases and J by 1 base, leaving 8 bases between them.

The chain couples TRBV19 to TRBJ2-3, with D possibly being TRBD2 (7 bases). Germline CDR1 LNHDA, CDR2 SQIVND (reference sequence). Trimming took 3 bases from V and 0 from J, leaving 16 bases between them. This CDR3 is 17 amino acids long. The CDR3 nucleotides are TGTGCCAGTAGTATTAAGAGGGGGACTATGAGCACAGATACGCAGTATTTT. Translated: CASSIKRGTMSTDTQYF.

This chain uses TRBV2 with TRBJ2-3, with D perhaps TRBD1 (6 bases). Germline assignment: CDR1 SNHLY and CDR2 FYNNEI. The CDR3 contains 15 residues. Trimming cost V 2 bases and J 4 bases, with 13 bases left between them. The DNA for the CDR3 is TGTGCCAGCAGTGAATTTGGGGGCCGGTCAGATACGCAGTATTTT. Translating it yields CASSEFGGRSDTQYF.

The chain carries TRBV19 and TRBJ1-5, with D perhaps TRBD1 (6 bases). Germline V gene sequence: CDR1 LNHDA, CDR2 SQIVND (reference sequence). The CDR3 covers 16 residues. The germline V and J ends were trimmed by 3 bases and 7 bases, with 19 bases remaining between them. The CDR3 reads CASSIWGQGEEQPQHF. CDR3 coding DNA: TGTGCCAGTAGTATTTGGGGGCAGGGCGAGGAACAGCCCCAGCATTTT.

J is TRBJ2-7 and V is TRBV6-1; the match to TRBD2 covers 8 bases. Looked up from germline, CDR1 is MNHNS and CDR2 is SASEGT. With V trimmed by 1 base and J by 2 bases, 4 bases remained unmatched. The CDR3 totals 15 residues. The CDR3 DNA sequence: TGTGCCAGCAGTGAAGGGGCGGGGGGACCCTACGAGCAGTACTTC. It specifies CASSEGAGGPYEQYF.

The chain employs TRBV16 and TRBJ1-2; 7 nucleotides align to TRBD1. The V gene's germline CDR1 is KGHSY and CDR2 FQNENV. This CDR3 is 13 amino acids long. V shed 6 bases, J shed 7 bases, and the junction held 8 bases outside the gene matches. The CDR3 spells CASRPGTVAGYTF. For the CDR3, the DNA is TGTGCCAGCAGGCCGGGGACAGTGGCTGGCTACACCTTC. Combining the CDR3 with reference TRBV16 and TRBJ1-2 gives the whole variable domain GEEVAQTPKHLVRGEGQKAKLYCAPIKGHSYVFWYQQVLKNEFKFLISFQNENVFDETGMPKERFSAKCLPNSPCSLEIQATKLEDSAVYFCASRPGTVAGYTFGSGTRLTVV.

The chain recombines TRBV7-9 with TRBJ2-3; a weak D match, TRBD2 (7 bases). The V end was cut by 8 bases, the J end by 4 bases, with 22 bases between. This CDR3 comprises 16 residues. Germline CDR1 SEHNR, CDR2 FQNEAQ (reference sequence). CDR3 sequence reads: CASSPLAGAVADTQYF. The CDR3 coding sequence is TGTGCCAGCTCCCCACTGGCGGGGGCGGTCGCAGATACGCAGTATTTT.

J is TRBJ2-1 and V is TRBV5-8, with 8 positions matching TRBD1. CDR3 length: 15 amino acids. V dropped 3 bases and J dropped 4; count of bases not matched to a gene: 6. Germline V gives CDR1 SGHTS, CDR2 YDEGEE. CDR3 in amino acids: CASSSDRVEYNEQFF. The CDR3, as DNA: TGTGCCAGCAGCTCGGACAGGGTCGAGTACAATGAGCAGTTCTTC. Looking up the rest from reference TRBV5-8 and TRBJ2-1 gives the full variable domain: EAGVTQSPTHLIKTRGQQATLRCSPISGHTSVYWYQQALGLGLQFLLWYDEGEERNRGNFPPRFSGRQFPNYSSELNVNALELEDSALYLCASSSDRVEYNEQFFGPGTRLTVL.

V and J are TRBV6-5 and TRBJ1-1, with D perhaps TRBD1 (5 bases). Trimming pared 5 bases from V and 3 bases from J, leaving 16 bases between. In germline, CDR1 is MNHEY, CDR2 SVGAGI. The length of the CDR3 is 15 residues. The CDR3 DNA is TGTGCCAGCAGTCCCAACGAAGGAGGGGACACTGAAGCTTTCTTT. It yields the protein CASSPNEGGDTEAFF.

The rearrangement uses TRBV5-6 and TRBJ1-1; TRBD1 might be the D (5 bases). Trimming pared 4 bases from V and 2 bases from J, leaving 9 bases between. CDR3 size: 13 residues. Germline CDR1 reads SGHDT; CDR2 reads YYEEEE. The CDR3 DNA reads TGTGCCAGCAGCCCGACAGAAAACACTGAAGCTTTCTTT. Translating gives CASSPTENTEAFF.

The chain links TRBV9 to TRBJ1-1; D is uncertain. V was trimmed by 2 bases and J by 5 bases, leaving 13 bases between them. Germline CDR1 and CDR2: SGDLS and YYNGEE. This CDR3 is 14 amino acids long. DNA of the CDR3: TGTGCCAGCAGCGTCACCCCGGGGTATACTGAAGCTTTCTTT. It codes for CASSVTPGYTEAFF. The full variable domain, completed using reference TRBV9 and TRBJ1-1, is DSGVTQTPKHLITATGQRVTLRCSPRSGDLSVYWYQQSLDQGLQFLIQYYNGEERAKGNILERFSAQQFPDLHSELNLSSLELGDSALYFCASSVTPGYTEAFFGQGTRLTVV.

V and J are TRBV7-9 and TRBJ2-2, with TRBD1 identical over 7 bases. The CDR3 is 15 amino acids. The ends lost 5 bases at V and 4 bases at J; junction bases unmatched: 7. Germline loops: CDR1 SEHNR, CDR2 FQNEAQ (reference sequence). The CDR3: CASSRQGMTTGELFF. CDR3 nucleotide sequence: TGTGCCAGCAGCCGACAGGGTATGACCACCGGGGAGCTGTTTTTT. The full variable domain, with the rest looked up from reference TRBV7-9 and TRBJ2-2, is DTGVSQNPRHKITKRGQNVTFRCDPISEHNRLYWYRQTLGQGPEFLTYFQNEAQLEKSRLLSDRFSAERPKGSFSTLEIQRTEQGDSAMYLCASSRQGMTTGELFFGEGSRLTVL.

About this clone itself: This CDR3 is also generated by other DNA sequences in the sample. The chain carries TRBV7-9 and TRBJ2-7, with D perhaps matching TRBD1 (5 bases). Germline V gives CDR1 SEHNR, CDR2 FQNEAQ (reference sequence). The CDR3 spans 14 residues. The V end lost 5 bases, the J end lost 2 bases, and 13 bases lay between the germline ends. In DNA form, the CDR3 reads TGTGCCAGCAGCCCCCGTGGGGCCCCCTACGAGCAGTACTTC. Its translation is CASSPRGAPYEQYF.

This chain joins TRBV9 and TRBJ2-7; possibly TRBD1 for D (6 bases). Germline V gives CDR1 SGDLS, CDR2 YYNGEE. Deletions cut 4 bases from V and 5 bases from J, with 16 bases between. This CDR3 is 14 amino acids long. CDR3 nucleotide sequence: TGTGCCAGCAGCCCACAGGGCCTATTACACGAGCAGTACTTC. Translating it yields CASSPQGLLHEQYF.

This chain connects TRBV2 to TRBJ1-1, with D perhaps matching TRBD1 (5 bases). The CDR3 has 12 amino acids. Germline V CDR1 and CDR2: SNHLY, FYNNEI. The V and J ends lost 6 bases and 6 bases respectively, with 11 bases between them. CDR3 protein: CASRGHEPEAFF. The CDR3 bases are TGTGCCAGCAGAGGACATGAACCTGAAGCTTTCTTT.

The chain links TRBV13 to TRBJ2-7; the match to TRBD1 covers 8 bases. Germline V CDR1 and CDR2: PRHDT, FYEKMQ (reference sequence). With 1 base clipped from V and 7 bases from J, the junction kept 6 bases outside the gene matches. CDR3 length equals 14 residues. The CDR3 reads CASSLEGRGREQYF. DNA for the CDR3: TGTGCCAGCAGCTTAGAGGGCAGGGGGCGGGAGCAGTACTTC.

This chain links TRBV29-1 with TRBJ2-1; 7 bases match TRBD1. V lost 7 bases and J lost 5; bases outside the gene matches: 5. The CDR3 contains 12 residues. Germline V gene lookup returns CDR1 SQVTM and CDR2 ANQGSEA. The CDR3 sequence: CSAFGTDNEQFF. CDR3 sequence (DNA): TGCAGCGCCTTTGGGACAGACAATGAGCAGTTCTTC.

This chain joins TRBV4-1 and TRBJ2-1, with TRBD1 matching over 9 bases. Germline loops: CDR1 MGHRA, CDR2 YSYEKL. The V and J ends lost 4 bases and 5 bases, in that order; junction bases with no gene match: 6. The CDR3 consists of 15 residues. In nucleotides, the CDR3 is TGCGCCAGCAGCCGATCGGGACAGGGAGACAATGAGCAGTTCTTC. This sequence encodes CASSRSGQGDNEQFF.

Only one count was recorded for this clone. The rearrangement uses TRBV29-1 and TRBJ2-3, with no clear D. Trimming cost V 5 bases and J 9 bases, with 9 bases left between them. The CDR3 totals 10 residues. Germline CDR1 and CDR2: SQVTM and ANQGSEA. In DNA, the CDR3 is TGCAGCGTTCACGGCGGCACGCAGTATTTT. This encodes CSVHGGTQYF.

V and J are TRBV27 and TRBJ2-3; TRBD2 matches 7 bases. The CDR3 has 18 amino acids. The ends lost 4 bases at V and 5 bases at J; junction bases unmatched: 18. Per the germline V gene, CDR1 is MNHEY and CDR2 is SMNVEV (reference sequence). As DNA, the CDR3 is TGTGCCAGCAGTTGCCGGGACTATCATGTCAACGTCGTAGATACGCAGTATTTT. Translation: CASSCRDYHVNVVDTQYF.

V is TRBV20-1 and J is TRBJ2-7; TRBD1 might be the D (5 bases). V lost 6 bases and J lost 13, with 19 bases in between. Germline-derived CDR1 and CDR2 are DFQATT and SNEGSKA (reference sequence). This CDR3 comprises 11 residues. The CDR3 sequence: CSAPQVAYEYF. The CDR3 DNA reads TGCAGTGCGCCACAGGTGGCGTATGAATACTTC.

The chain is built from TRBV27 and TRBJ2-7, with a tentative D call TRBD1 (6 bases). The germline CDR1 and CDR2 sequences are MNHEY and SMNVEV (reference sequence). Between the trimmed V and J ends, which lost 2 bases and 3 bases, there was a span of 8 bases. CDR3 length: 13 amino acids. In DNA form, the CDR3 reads TGTGCCAGCAGTTTAAGAGGGGGCTACGAGCAGTACTTC. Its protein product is CASSLRGGYEQYF.

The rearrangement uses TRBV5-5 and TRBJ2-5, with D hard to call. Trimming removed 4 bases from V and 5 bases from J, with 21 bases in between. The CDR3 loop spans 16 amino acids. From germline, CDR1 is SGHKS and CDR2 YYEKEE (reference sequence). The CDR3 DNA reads TGTGCCAGCAGCCACCCTATTGAACGGCCCGGGGAGACCCAGTACTTC. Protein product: CASSHPIERPGETQYF. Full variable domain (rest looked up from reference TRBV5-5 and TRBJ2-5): DAGVTQSPTHLIKTRGQQVTLRCSPISGHKSVSWYQQVLGQGPQFIFQYYEKEERGRGNFPDRFSARQFPNYSSELNVNALLLGDSALYLCASSHPIERPGETQYFGPGTRLLVL.

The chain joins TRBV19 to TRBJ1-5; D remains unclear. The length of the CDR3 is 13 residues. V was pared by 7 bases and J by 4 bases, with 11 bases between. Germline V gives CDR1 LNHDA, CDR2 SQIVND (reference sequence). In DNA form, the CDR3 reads TGTGCCAGTACCTGGGAGGTAAATCAGCCCCAGCATTTT. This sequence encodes CASTWEVNQPQHF.

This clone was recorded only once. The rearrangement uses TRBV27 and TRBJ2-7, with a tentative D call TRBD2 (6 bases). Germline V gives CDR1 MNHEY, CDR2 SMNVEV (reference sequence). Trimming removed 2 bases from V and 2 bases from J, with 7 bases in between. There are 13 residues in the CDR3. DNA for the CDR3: TGTGCCAGCAGTTTAACGGGGGCCTACGAGCAGTACTTC. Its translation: CASSLTGAYEQYF.

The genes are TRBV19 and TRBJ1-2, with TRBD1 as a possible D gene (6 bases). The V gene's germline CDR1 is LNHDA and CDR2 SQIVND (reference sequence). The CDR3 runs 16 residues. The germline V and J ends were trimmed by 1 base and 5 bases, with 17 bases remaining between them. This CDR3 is CASSIALGQLRYGYTF. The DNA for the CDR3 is TGTGCCAGTAGTATAGCCCTCGGACAGCTTCGTTATGGCTACACCTTC.